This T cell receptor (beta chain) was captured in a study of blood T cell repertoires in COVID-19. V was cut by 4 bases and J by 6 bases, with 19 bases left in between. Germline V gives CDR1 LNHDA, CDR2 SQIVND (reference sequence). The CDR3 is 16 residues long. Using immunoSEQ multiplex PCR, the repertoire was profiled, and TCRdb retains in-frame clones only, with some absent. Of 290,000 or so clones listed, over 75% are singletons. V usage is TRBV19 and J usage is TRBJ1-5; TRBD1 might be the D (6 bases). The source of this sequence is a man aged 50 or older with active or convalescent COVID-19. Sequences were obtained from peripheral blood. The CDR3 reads CASSTPGVPKGQPQHF. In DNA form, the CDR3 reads TGTGCCAGTAGTACTCCAGGGGTCCCAAAGGGTCAGCCCCAGCATTTT.